These T cell receptor beta chains were read from a single sample in a study of identical twins. Each CDR3 protein is one row after TCRdb ran MiXCR on the 5' RACE reads. The sample lists about 470,000 distinct CDR3 sequences, less than 25% occurring once. These data were also reused for a study on T cells expressing NK-cell markers.

The sample consisted of CD4+ T cells sorted from blood. These receptors were obtained from a woman younger than 35 in good health. The conserved cysteine and the conserved F or W are not part of the CDR3 here. The order of the fields is V gene, CDR3 length, CDR3 protein.

TRBV18 14 ASSPQGQGAGQPQH
TRBV5-5 12 ASSFSVQEETQY
TRBV2 11 ASGGTGYTEAF
TRBV5-1 14 ASSLRTQGEMDTQY
TRBV4-2 14 ASSQDKGLAIYEQY
TRBV7-8 12 ASSFSPPPGEQY
TRBV4-2 14 ASSQEPGGFTGELF
TRBV12-3/TRBV12-4 14 ASSLRGGFATDTQY
TRBV7-2 10 ASRKDRGRAF
TRBV29-1 12 SGLPGGTSDTQY
TRBV10-3 11 AISGDRGQPQH
TRBV7-9 13 ASRATTGTTDTQY
TRBV10-3 13 AISADSGAQETQY
TRBV29-1 13 SVEPVDSLTDTQY
TRBV12-3/TRBV12-4 15 ASSRLAGGLAKNIQY
TRBV12-3/TRBV12-4 14 ASSLSRGEGTDTQY
TRBV5-1 10 ASSITGREQY
TRBV11-1 12 ASSPPTSYYGYT
TRBV12-5 14 ASGFSYSTEVDIQY
TRBV3-1 11 ASSQWEIGELF
TRBV24-1 12 ATNKEGHPYEQY
TRBV5-1 13 ASSLEGQTNTEAF
TRBV20-1 14 SAKYGLAGGTKTQY
TRBV29-1 10 SVAVSRYEQY
TRBV6-1 11 ASRAPGNYGYT
TRBV3-1 10 ASSQVLGTQY
TRBV5-1 12 ASTRSGSSYEQY
TRBV25-1 12 ASSEFTRGDEQY
TRBV7-9 12 ASSLGTGKNIQY
TRBV5-6 12 ASSLTGYSETQY
TRBV7-9 14 ASSLSSGGDTGELF
TRBV5-1 11 ASSPPVAHEQY
TRBV10-3 11 AISESINYGYT
TRBV4-2 11 AISQEQAREQY
TRBV2 11 ASSEDGTYGYT
TRBV5-1 12 ASSGGQFTGELF
TRBV6-2/TRBV6-3 15 ASSYGTSGTLQETQY
TRBV2 12 ASSPGQGGEKLF
TRBV7-9 11 ASSGRSSYEQY
TRBV6-5 13 ASSYSERGTYEQY
TRBV5-6 16 ASSSPGDRVVGDYGYT
TRBV18 11 ASSPDRVAGYT
TRBV6-6 9 ASSTPREQY
TRBV29-1 11 SVAVQWNTEAF
TRBV7-8 12 ASSKDPGYDTQY
TRBV20-1 11 SAGRGSNQPQH
TRBV20-1 11 SARGISSEKLF
TRBV5-1 13 ASSVERRSTDTQY
TRBV30 14 AWSVLRTSGTHEQF
TRBV12-3/TRBV12-4 15 ASSFWVAGGILDTQY
TRBV24-1 10 ATSSGADTQY
TRBV10-3 16 AISEPHLADPSTDTQY
TRBV14 11 ASSQLKATEAF